Sequencing of this T cell receptor beta chain was carried out in a study of cytomegalovirus exposure and HLA in healthy donors. Findings and caveats of the study: Indistinguishable V segments, including TRBV6-2 and TRBV6-3, were excluded.

The study ran its PCR with 60 Vbeta and 13 Jbeta primers. Clones were sequenced by immunoSEQ multiplex PCR, and TCRdb holds only the in-frame ones, with some missing. The repertoire consists of 200,000 or so clones, with approximately 81% occurring once and the leading ten covering around 1.2%. Comment on this clone: Its antigen is unidentified.

CDR1 is ENHRY and CDR2 is SYGVKD in the germline V gene. V shed 6 bases, J shed 9 bases, and the junction held 21 bases outside the gene matches. The CDR3 length is 18 residues. The chain combines TRBV10-3 with TRBJ2-1, with 9 bases fitting TRBD1. Material for sequencing was PBMCs. The clonotype comes from a human donor in good health. CDR3 nucleotide sequence: TGTGCCATCAGACCGGGACAGGGTTCCGGGCGGAGAGAGGGTGAGCAGTTCTTC. Its protein is CAIRPGQGSGRREGEQFF.